This T cell receptor (beta chain) comes out of a study of blood T cell repertoires in COVID-19. Overall study context: Nucleic acid was either cDNA or gDNA, and it came from T cells, B-cell-depleted T cells, or PBMCs.

Recovered Cohort 3 donors showed two negative PCRs, clearance, or symptom resolution. As processed by the authors: Estimated nucleated cell counts came from reference gene primer amplification. Profiled with immunoSEQ multiplex PCR; TCRdb holds only in-frame clones, not every one. D and trimming come from the DNA, and the V and J calls and clone size come from that table. In the table there are 180,000 or so clones, roughly 88% of which are singletons. Germline lookup yields CDR1 MNHEY and CDR2 SVGAGI. This CDR3 is built from 14 residues. The trim removed 6 bases at V and 4 bases at J, leaving 5 bases unmatched. The sample holds one count of this clone.

The chain carries TRBV6-5 and TRBJ2-5; 10 nucleotides match TRBD1. The sequence was obtained from a woman aged 55-69 years who had recovered from COVID-19. Material: PBMCs or T cells enriched from blood (not recorded which). The CDR3 DNA follows: TGTGCCAGCAGAGAGGGACAGGGGAGAGAGACCCAGTACTTC. Its translation: CASREGQGRETQYF.